The sequence of this T cell receptor (beta chain) was determined in a study of T cell clones after liver transplantation. Background on the study: TCRbeta sequencing after a pre-transplant mixed lymphocyte reaction identified graft-donor-reactive clones, later tracked in post-transplant blood. Three of eight recipients were HCV-positive; others had non-autoimmune, non-viral indications. Without induction therapy, subjects received standard immunosuppression until 12-24 months post-transplant.

Profiling relied on immunoSEQ multiplex PCR, and the TCRdb table lists in-frame clones only, not all of them. Of approximately 26,000 clones in the sample, around three quarters were seen once. General observations from the study: Donor-reactive sequences fell more than third party-reactive ones, suggesting partial deletion.

Germline CDR1 reads SGHAT; CDR2 reads FQNNGV. V lost 1 base and J lost 0, with 9 bases in between. The CDR3 is made up of 15 amino acids. Concerning this clone: Antigen specificity is unknown.

The receptor's source is a human donor who received a liver transplant. The chain is built from TRBV11-2 and TRBJ1-1; D might be TRBD1 (5 bases). This specimen consisted of CD4+ T cells from blood, obtained before liver transplant. The CDR3 is CASSLGGSMNTEAFF. The CDR3 DNA follows: TGTGCCAGCAGCTTAGGGGGCAGCATGAACACTGAAGCTTTCTTT.